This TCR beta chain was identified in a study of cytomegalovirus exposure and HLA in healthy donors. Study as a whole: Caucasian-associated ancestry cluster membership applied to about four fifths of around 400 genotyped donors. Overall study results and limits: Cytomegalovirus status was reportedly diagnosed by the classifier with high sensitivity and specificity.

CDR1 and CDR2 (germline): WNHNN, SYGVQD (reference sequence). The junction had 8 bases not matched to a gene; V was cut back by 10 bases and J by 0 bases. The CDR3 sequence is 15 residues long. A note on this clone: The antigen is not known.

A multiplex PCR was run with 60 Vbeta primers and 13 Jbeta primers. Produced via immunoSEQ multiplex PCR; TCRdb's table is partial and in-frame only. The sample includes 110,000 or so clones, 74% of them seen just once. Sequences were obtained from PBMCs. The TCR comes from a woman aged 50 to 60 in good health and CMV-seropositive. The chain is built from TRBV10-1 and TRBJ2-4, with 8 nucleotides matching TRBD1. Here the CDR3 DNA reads TGCGCCACCCAGGACAGGGAGGTAGCCAAAAACATTCAGTACTTC. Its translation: CATQDREVAKNIQYF.